This T cell receptor beta chain came from a study of blood T cell repertoires in COVID-19. Study summary: The United States, Italy and Spain supplied acute and convalescent COVID-19 samples.

Living in under 30 US areas, the participants were between roughly 18 and 95 years of age. Categorization into cohorts depended on clinical history that participants reported. Authors' analysis steps: Reference gene primer amplification gave nucleated cell count estimates. Measured with immunoSEQ multiplex PCR; TCRdb has only the in-frame clones, and not every one. V, J and clone size are those of that table, while D and trimming were read from the DNA. Seen here are 350,000 to 400,000 clones, 88% observed once, and the top ten hold 0.9% to 1%. The sample comprised PBMCs or T cells enriched from blood (not recorded which). This TCR derives from a woman younger than 45 with acute COVID-19.

The CDR3 is CATRISGTGANEQFF. CDR3 in DNA: TGCGCCACCAGAATTTCCGGGACAGGGGCCAATGAGCAGTTCTTC. The V call is TRBV10-2, the J call TRBJ2-1; 10 nucleotides line up with TRBD1. This CDR3 spans 15 amino acids. Germline lookup yields CDR1 WSHSY and CDR2 SAAADI. J lost 6 bases, V lost 10 bases, and 12 bases had no gene match.